Presented here are 27 T cell receptor beta chains from one specimen sequenced in a study of blood T cell repertoires in COVID-19. Repertoires were generated with immunoSEQ multiplex PCR, while TCRdb's copy carries only in-frame clones and drops some. The sample has approximately 93,000 clones; about two thirds are singletons. The material sequenced was peripheral blood. Receptors originate from a woman older than 75 with acute or convalescent COVID-19.

The chain couples TRBV5-5 to TRBJ2-3; no reliable D call. CDR3 length: 12 amino acids. The V gene lost 7 bases and the J gene lost 2 bases, with 8 bases spanning the gap. CDR1 is SGHKS, CDR2 YYEKEE, per germline (reference sequence). In DNA form, the CDR3 reads TGTGCCAGCGGGCGACCCACAGATACGCAGTATTTT. This translates into CASGRPTDTQYF.

The chain is built from TRBV28 and TRBJ1-5, with TRBD1 identical over 11 bases. J lost 6 bases, V lost 9 bases, and 7 bases had no gene match. The germline gives CDR1 MDHEN, CDR2 SYDVKM. This CDR3 spans 14 amino acids. The CDR3 reads CASRTGGRGQPQHF. CDR3 DNA sequence: TGTGCCAGTCGGACAGGGGGCAGGGGTCAGCCCCAGCATTTT.

Worth noting for this clone: At one end the junction does not follow the germline gene, possibly because of a read error. The chain couples TRBV4-3 to TRBJ2-3, with 13 bases that match TRBD2. CDR1 and CDR2 (germline): LGHNA, YSLEER. This CDR3 has 17 amino acids. The CDR3 region has the DNA TGCGCCCGCAGCCGCCGCACTAGCGGGGGGGAAACAGATACGCAGTATTTT. It specifies CARSRRTSGGETDTQYF.

This clone was found once. This chain joins TRBV11-1 and TRBJ2-1; 8 bases agree with TRBD2. The CDR3 runs 16 residues. Per germline, CDR1 SGHAT and CDR2 FQDESV (reference sequence). Unmatched junction bases numbered 13, after V lost 5 bases and J lost 7 bases. The CDR3: CASSLLASGSRNEQFF. The DNA of the CDR3 is TGTGCCAGCAGCCTCTTGGCGAGCGGGAGTAGGAATGAGCAGTTCTTC.

J is TRBJ1-2 and V is TRBV4-2; no clear D gene. Germline V CDR1 and CDR2: LGHNA, YNFKEQ. The CDR3 is 16 amino acids. Trimming left V 2 bases short and J 1 base short, with 14 bases between. In nucleotides, the CDR3 is TGTGCCAGCAGCCAAAGCGCCCCCGGGGTTAACTATGGCTACACCTTC. The encoded protein is CASSQSAPGVNYGYTF.

The V gene is TRBV6-5, the J gene TRBJ1-3, with TRBD1 matching 7 bases. The CDR3 loop spans 14 amino acids. Trimming at V came to 3 bases and at J to 2 bases, leaving 1 base not matched to a gene. Germline V gene lookup returns CDR1 MNHEY and CDR2 SVGAGI. CDR3 protein: CASSYGTAGNTIYF. The CDR3 DNA reads as TGTGCCAGCAGTTATGGGACAGCTGGAAACACCATATATTTT.

The chain has TRBV9 and TRBJ2-2; a possible D gene is TRBD2 (5 bases). Between the trimmed V and J ends, which lost 2 bases and 4 bases, there was a span of 9 bases. CDR1 and CDR2 from the germline V gene are SGDLS and YYNGEE. The CDR3 has 14 amino acids. CDR3 sequence (DNA): TGTGCCAGCAGCGTCCGGAGGACCACCGGGGAGCTGTTTTTT. Its protein product is CASSVRRTTGELFF.

V is TRBV19 and J is TRBJ2-2; maybe TRBD2 (5 bases). Per the germline V gene, CDR1 is LNHDA and CDR2 is SQIVND (reference sequence). V was pared by 3 bases and J by 1 base, with 12 bases between. The CDR3 totals 16 residues. In DNA form, the CDR3 reads TGTGCCAGTAGTATCGAGGGCTTTAGGAACACCGGGGAGCTGTTTTTT. Amino acids: CASSIEGFRNTGELFF.

The chain is built from TRBV9 and TRBJ2-5, with 9 bases matching TRBD2. Germline lookup yields CDR1 SGDLS and CDR2 YYNGEE. Losses at the gene ends were 4 bases for V and 4 bases for J; bases not matched to a gene: 5. CDR3 length equals 14 residues. CDR3: CASSLGLASETQYF. Here the CDR3 DNA reads TGTGCCAGCAGCTTGGGACTAGCATCAGAGACCCAGTACTTC.

The chain carries TRBV10-3 and TRBJ1-2; a weak D match, TRBD1 (6 bases). This CDR3 has 15 amino acids. CDR1 is ENHRY and CDR2 is SYGVKD in the germline V gene. V dropped 6 bases and J dropped 0 bases, with 14 bases sitting between them. The CDR3 DNA reads as TGTGCCATCAGCGTGGACAGCCGAACTAACTATGGCTACACCTTC. Protein sequence: CAISVDSRTNYGYTF.

In its sample, this clone was seen once. This sequence joins TRBV6-6 and TRBJ1-6; TRBD1 matches at 12 bases. The CDR3 is 16 residues long. V dropped 4 bases and J dropped 15; count of bases not matched to a gene: 13. CDR1 is MNHNY, CDR2 SVGAGI, per germline (reference sequence). The CDR3 DNA sequence: TGTGCCAGCAGTTTCTTGGGTGGGACAGGGGGCCCTAGCCTCCACTTT. Amino acids: CASSFLGGTGGPSLHF.

This clone was detected a few times. The rearrangement joins TRBV18 to TRBJ1-2; D is ambiguous. The germline V gene has CDR1 KGHSH and CDR2 LQKENI. This CDR3 spans 15 amino acids. Trimming pared 4 bases from V and 8 bases from J, leaving 20 bases between. In DNA, the CDR3 is TGTGCCAGCTCACTAAACCCCCGGGATCCTAGAGGCTACACCTTC. Protein: CASSLNPRDPRGYTF.

This clone appeared a few times. Written as DNA, the CDR3 is TGTGCCAGCAGTTACAACCCTCCGGGAGGCAATCAGCCCCAGCATTTT. It codes for CASSYNPPGGNQPQHF. This chain connects TRBV7-2 to TRBJ1-5; D gene unclear. Germline-derived CDR1 and CDR2 are SGHTA and FQGNSA. V lost 6 bases and J 2 bases, leaving 17 bases between the germline ends. The CDR3 extends over 16 amino acids. The full variable domain, with the rest looked up from reference TRBV7-2 and TRBJ1-5, is GAGVSQSPSNKVTEKGKDVELRCDPISGHTALYWYRQSLGQGLEFLIYFQGNSAPDKSGLPSDRFSAERTGGSVSTLTIQRTQQEDSAVYLCASSYNPPGGNQPQHFGDGTRLSIL.

The chain employs TRBV5-1 and TRBJ1-2; possible D gene TRBD1, 5 bases. This CDR3 comprises 15 residues. Germline V gene lookup returns CDR1 SGHRS and CDR2 YFSETQ. V was pared by 0 bases and J by 7 bases, with 16 bases between. The CDR3 nucleotides are TGCGCCAGCAGCTTGGTTGGCAGGGTCGAAAGTGGCTACACCTTC. Protein: CASSLVGRVESGYTF.

The V call is TRBV29-1, the J call TRBJ2-2; TRBD1 aligns across 9 bases. This CDR3 is 13 amino acids long. CDR1 and CDR2 from the germline V gene are SQVTM and ANQGSEA. V was clipped by 5 bases and J by 8 bases; unmatched bases: 6. CDR3 protein: CSVQTGGAGELFF. The CDR3 DNA reads TGCAGCGTTCAAACAGGGGGCGCAGGGGAGCTGTTTTTT.

The CDR3 loop is CASSHFRTGNTEAFF. DNA of the CDR3: TGTGCCAGCAGCCACTTTAGGACAGGGAACACTGAAGCTTTCTTT. The chain couples TRBV5-6 to TRBJ1-1, with 7 bases lining up with TRBD1. V was pared by 4 bases and J by 1 base, with 7 bases of the junction left unmatched. Germline V gene data show CDR1 as SGHDT and CDR2 as YYEEEE. The CDR3 extends over 15 amino acids.

This clone has only a few counts. This sequence joins TRBV2 and TRBJ1-6; D gene uncertain. The CDR3 spans 16 residues. Per the germline V gene, CDR1 is SNHLY and CDR2 is FYNNEI. The V and J ends lost 6 bases and 0 bases respectively, with 12 bases between them. The CDR3 sequence: CASSNTASSYNSPLHF. CDR3 DNA: TGTGCCAGCAGCAACACAGCAAGCTCCTATAATTCACCCCTCCACTTT.

This chain connects TRBV14 to TRBJ1-1, with D possibly being TRBD1 (6 bases). This CDR3 region has 17 residues. Germline CDR1 is SGHDN and CDR2 is FVKESK. Trimming stripped 0 bases from V and 5 bases from J, with 19 bases between. The CDR3 protein is CASSQDMGAGGITEAFF. The CDR3 DNA reads as TGTGCCAGCAGCCAAGATATGGGGGCAGGCGGCATTACTGAAGCTTTCTTT.

The chain links TRBV30 to TRBJ1-2; 11 bases agree with TRBD1. Germline V gene sequence: CDR1 GTSNPN, CDR2 SVGIG (reference sequence). The CDR3 length is 15 residues. Germline trimming cut 2 bases from V and 4 bases from J; bases unmatched to any gene: 6. The CDR3 here is CAWSQRTGGIYGYTF. The CDR3 nucleotides read TGTGCCTGGAGTCAGAGGACAGGGGGCATCTATGGCTACACCTTC. The entire variable domain, with the rest obtained from reference TRBV30 and TRBJ1-2, is as follows: SQTIHQWPATLVQPVGSPLSLECTVEGTSNPNLYWYRQAAGRGLQLLFYSVGIGQISSEVPQNLSASRPQDRQFILSSKKLLLSDSGFYLCAWSQRTGGIYGYTFGSGTRLTVV.

This chain connects TRBV5-5 to TRBJ1-2; no reliable D call. Germline CDR1 is SGHKS and CDR2 is YYEKEE (reference sequence). The germline V and J ends were trimmed by 7 bases and 7 bases, with 17 bases remaining between them. The CDR3 has 13 amino acids. The CDR3 sequence is CASSPVYRSGYTF. The CDR3 DNA reads as TGTGCCAGCTCCCCGGTATATAGAAGTGGCTACACCTTC.

V usage is TRBV19 and J usage is TRBJ2-7; possible D gene TRBD2, 5 bases. The V end was cut by 1 base, the J end by 7 bases, with 14 bases between. The CDR3 sequence is 14 residues long. CDR1 is LNHDA, CDR2 SQIVND, per germline (reference sequence). CDR3 amino acids: CASSIGGAGREQYF. In nucleotides, the CDR3 is TGTGCCAGTAGTATAGGGGGAGCTGGCAGGGAGCAGTACTTC. Filled out from reference TRBV19 and TRBJ2-7, the complete variable domain reads DGGITQSPKYLFRKEGQNVTLSCEQNLNHDAMYWYRQDPGQGLRLIYYSQIVNDFQKGDIAEGYSVSREKKESFPLTVTSAQKNPTAFYLCASSIGGAGREQYFGPGTRLTVT.

The chain couples TRBV20-1 to TRBJ2-5; maybe TRBD2 (7 bases). The V end was cut by 3 bases, the J end by 3 bases, with 14 bases between. The CDR3 covers 14 residues. CDR1 and CDR2 from the germline V gene are DFQATT and SNEGSKA (reference sequence). CDR3 DNA sequence: TGCAGTGCTAGTTGGGGGGGCCAGGAAGAGACCCAGTACTTC. It yields the protein CSASWGGQEETQYF.

This chain uses TRBV28 with TRBJ2-7, with D perhaps matching TRBD1 (5 bases). V was trimmed by 7 bases and J by 3 bases, leaving 13 bases between them. Germline assignment: CDR1 MDHEN and CDR2 SYDVKM. The CDR3 has 13 residues. CDR3 protein: CASKPGRDYEQYF. DNA for the CDR3: TGTGCCAGCAAACCCGGCAGGGACTACGAGCAGTACTTC. Together with reference TRBV28 and TRBJ2-7, the CDR3 gives the full variable domain: DVKVTQSSRYLVKRTGEKVFLECVQDMDHENMFWYRQDPGLGLRLIYFSYDVKMKEKGDIPEGYSVSREKKERFSLILESASTNQTSMYLCASKPGRDYEQYFGPGTRLTVT.

The rearrangement joins TRBV19 to TRBJ1-2; TRBD1 aligns across 11 bases. Trimming at V came to 6 bases and at J to 7 bases, leaving 7 bases not matched to a gene. Germline V gives CDR1 LNHDA, CDR2 SQIVND (reference sequence). This CDR3 is built from 14 residues. CDR3 DNA: TGTGCCAGTAGCTCCCGGACAGGGGGCCCTGGCTACACCTTC. Translation: CASSSRTGGPGYTF.

The chain combines TRBV7-2 with TRBJ2-1; 9 positions agree with TRBD1. V shed 4 bases and J 4 bases; nucleotides not matched to a gene: 5. CDR1 is SGHTA and CDR2 is FQGNSA in the germline V gene. The CDR3 covers 15 residues. In DNA, the CDR3 is TGTGCCAGCAGCTCCCAGGGGACAGGGTACAATGAGCAGTTCTTC. It yields the protein CASSSQGTGYNEQFF.

The V and J genes are TRBV3-1 (or the pseudogene TRBV3-2) and TRBJ2-3, with D perhaps TRBD1 (5 bases). The V and J ends lost 4 bases and 3 bases respectively, with 5 bases between them. Germline loops: CDR1 LGHDT, CDR2 YNNKEL (reference sequence). The CDR3 is made up of 12 amino acids. Here the CDR3 DNA reads TGTGCCAGCAGCCCAGGGACAGATACGCAGTATTTT. Its translation: CASSPGTDTQYF.

The chain joins TRBV7-9 to TRBJ2-3; D gene ambiguous. This CDR3 comprises 14 residues. Per the germline V gene, CDR1 is SEHNR and CDR2 is FQNEAQ (reference sequence). Trimming removed 6 bases at V and 0 bases at J, with 10 bases between. The CDR3 is CASRPRSSTDTQYF. The CDR3 region has the DNA TGTGCCAGCAGACCTAGGTCTAGCACAGATACGCAGTATTTT.